This T cell receptor beta chain was captured in a study of CD8 T cells in ankylosing spondylitis. Study observations and caveats: A motif of under 10 highly homologous TCR beta variants was seen as apparently characteristic of ankylosing spondylitis blood.

CDR1 is SGHRS and CDR2 is YFSETQ in the germline V gene. V was pared by 1 base and J by 1 base, with 11 bases between. The CDR3 covers 15 residues. Note on this clonotype: Its target is unknown.

Each CDR3 protein gets one entry after TCRdb re-called the 5' RACE reads with MiXCR. The sample consists of around 770,000 distinct CDR3 sequences, 15% to 20% of them appearing once. This TCR was sampled from a male donor with ankylosing spondylitis. V gene TRBV5-1 combines with J gene TRBJ1-1; D not resolved. The sample comprised blood, either unsorted or a sorted T cell fraction (not recorded which). The CDR3 sequence: CASSLRVGSNTEAFF. As DNA, the CDR3 is TGCGCCAGCAGCTTGAGGGTGGGGTCGAACACTGAAGCTTTCTTT.